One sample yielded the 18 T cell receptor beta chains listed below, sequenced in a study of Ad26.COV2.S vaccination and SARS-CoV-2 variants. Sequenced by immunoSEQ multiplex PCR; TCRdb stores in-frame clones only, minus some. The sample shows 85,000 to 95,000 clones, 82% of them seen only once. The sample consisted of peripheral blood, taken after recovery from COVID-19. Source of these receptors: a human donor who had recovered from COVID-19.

This chain's CDR3 is CASSPPNFSYNEQFF. The CDR3 coding sequence is TGTGCCAGCTCACCACCGAATTTCTCGTACAATGAGCAGTTCTTC. The genes are TRBV18 and TRBJ2-1; no reliable D call. Germline-derived CDR1 and CDR2 are KGHSH and LQKENI. The CDR3 loop spans 15 amino acids. V was cut by 0 bases and J by 4 bases, with 10 bases left in between.

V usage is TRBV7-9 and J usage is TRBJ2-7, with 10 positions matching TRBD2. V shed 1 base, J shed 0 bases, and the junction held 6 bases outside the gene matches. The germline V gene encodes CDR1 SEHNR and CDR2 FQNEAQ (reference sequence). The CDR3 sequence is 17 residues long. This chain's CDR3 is CASSLGGLAGDSYEQYF. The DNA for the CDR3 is TGTGCCAGCAGCTTAGGTGGGCTAGCGGGAGACTCCTACGAGCAGTACTTC.

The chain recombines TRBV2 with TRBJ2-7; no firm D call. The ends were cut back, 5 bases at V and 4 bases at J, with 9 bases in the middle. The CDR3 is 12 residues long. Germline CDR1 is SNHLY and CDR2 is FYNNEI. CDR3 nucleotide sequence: TGTGCCAGCAGTTCCAATGGATACGAGCAGTACTTC. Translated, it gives CASSSNGYEQYF.

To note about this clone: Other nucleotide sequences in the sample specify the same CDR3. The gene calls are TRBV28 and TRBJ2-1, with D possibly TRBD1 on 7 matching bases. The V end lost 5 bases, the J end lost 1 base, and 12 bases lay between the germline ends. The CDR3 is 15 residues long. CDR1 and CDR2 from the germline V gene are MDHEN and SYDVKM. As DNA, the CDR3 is TGTGCCAGCAGTCCAGGGGGGATATCCTACAATGAGCAGTTCTTC. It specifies CASSPGGISYNEQFF.

CDR3: CASSPGMGQGGGEQFF. CDR3 nucleotides: TGTGCCAGCAGCCCAGGAATGGGACAGGGTGGTGGTGAGCAGTTCTTC. The chain employs TRBV7-9 and TRBJ2-1; 9 bases agree with TRBD1. Germline V gene data show CDR1 as SEHNR and CDR2 as FQNEAQ (reference sequence). The CDR3 totals 16 residues. V trimming: 5 bases; J trimming: 9 bases; junction bases outside the gene matches: 14. The whole variable domain, remainder taken from reference TRBV7-9 and TRBJ2-1, is DTGVSQNPRHKITKRGQNVTFRCDPISEHNRLYWYRQTLGQGPEFLTYFQNEAQLEKSRLLSDRFSAERPKGSFSTLEIQRTEQGDSAMYLCASSPGMGQGGGEQFFGPGTRLTVL.

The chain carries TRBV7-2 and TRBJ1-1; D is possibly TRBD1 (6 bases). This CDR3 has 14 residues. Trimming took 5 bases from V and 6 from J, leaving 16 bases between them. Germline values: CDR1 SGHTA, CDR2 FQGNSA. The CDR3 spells CASSPRGITAEAFF. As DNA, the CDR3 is TGTGCCAGCAGCCCCAGGGGCATCACCGCTGAAGCTTTCTTT.

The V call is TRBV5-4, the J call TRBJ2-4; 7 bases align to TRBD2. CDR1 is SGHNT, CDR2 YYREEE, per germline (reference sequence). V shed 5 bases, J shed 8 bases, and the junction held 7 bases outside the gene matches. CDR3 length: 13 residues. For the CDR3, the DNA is TGTGCCAGCAGTTCCAGTGGGAGGGACATTCAGTACTTC. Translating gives CASSSSGRDIQYF.

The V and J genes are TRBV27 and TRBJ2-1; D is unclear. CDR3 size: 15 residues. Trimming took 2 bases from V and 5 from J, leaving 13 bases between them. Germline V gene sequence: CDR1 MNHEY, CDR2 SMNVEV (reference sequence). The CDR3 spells CASSLGVVGDNEQFF. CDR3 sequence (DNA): TGTGCCAGCAGTTTAGGGGTCGTTGGGGACAATGAGCAGTTCTTC.

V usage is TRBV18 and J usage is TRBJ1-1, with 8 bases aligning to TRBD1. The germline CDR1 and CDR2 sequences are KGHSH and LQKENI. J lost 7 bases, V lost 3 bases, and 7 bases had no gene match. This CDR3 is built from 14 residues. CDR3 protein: CASSPDRALFEAFF. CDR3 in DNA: TGTGCCAGCTCACCGGACAGGGCACTATTTGAAGCTTTCTTT.

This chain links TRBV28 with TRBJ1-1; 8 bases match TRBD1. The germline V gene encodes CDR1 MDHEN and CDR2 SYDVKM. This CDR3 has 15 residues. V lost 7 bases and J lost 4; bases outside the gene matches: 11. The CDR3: CASTSVQGVATEAFF. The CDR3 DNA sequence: TGTGCCAGCACCTCCGTACAGGGGGTAGCCACTGAAGCTTTCTTT.

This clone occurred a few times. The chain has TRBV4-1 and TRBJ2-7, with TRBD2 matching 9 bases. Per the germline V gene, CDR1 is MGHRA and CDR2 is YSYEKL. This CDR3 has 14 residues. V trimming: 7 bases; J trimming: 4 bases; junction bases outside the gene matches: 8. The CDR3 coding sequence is TGCGCCAGCAAGGCTAGCGGGAATGATTACGAGCAGTACTTC. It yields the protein CASKASGNDYEQYF.

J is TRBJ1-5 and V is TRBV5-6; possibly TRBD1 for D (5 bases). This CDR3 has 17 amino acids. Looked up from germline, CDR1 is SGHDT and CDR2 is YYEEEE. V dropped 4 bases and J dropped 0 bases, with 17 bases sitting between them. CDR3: CASSRGGGRYSNQPQHF. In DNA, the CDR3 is TGTGCCAGCAGCCGGGGCGGGGGGAGATATAGCAATCAGCCCCAGCATTTT.

In DNA form, the CDR3 reads TGTGCCAGCAGTCTGAGACAGACACAAGAGACCCAGTACTTC. Residues: CASSLRQTQETQYF. The rearrangement links TRBV6-5 to TRBJ2-5; the D gene is possibly TRBD1 (5 bases). This CDR3 region has 14 residues. Trimming removed 5 bases from V and 2 bases from J, with 12 bases in between. CDR1 is MNHEY and CDR2 is SVGAGI in the germline V gene.

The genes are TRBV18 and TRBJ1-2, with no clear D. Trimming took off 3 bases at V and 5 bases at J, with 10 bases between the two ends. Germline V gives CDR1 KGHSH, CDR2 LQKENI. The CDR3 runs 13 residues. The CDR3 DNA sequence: TGTGCCAGCTCACCTCTCGAGACGTATGGCTACACCTTC. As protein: CASSPLETYGYTF.

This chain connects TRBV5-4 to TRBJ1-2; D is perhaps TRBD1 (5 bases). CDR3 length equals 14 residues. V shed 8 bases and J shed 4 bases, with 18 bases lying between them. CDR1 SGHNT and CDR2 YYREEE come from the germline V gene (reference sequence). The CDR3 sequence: CASSGTLEGYGYTF. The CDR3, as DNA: TGTGCCAGTTCCGGGACCTTAGAAGGCTATGGCTACACCTTC. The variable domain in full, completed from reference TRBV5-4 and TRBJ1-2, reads ETGVTQSPTHLIKTRGQQVTLRCSSQSGHNTVSWYQQALGQGPQFIFQYYREEENGRGNFPPRFSGLQFPNYSSELNVNALELDDSALYLCASSGTLEGYGYTFGSGTRLTVV.

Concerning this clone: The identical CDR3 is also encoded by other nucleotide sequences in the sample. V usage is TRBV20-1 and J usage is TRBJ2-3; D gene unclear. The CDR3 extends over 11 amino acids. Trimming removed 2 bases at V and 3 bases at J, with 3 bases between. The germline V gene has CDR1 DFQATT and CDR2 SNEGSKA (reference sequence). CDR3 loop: CSARLTDTQYF. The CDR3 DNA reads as TGCAGTGCTAGACTTACAGATACGCAGTATTTT.

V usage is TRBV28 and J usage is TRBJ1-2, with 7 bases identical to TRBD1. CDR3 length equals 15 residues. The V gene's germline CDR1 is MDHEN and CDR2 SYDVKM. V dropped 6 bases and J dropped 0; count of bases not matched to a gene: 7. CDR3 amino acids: CASSHDRVSNYGYTF. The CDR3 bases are TGTGCCAGCAGCCATGACAGGGTCTCTAACTATGGCTACACCTTC.

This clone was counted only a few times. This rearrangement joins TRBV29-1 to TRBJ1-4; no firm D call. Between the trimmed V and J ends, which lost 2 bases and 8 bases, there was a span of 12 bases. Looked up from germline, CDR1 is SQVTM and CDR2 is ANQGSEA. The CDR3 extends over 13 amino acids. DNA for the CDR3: TGCAGCGTTGAATCTGGGAAAGGGGAAAAACTGTTTTTT. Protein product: CSVESGKGEKLFF.